These T cell receptor beta chains were read from a single sample in a study of regulatory T cells in long-lasting Graves disease. One entry per CDR3 protein, called by TCRdb with MiXCR from the multiplex PCR reads. This repertoire shows some 400,000 distinct CDR3 sequences, 14% to 15% found once; its top ten account for approximately 15%. These same data were also listed under a study on T cells in Graves' hyperthyroidism and ophthalmopathy.

The specimen comprised peripheral blood mononuclear cells (PBMCs), sampled at new diagnosis, from a patient treated with antithyroid drugs. The receptors here all came from a woman in her 30s with Graves disease. The CDR3 runs from the conserved cysteine through the conserved F or W. D genes are given only for firm matches. Size values are once, few and many counts, or a class for expanded clones, and some rows have none.

j_call d_call clone_size v_call cdr3_nt cdr3_aa
TRBJ2-1 - few TRBV24-1 TGTGCCACCAGTGAGGACGCCAATGAGCAGTTCTTC CATSEDANEQFF
TRBJ2-1 - few TRBV9 TGTGCCAGCAGCGTATGGGGCGGTGAGCAGTTCTTC CASSVWGGEQFF
TRBJ1-2 - many TRBV11-2 TGTGCCAGCAGCTGGTCTCGGGGGGGCAACTATGGCTACACCTTC CASSWSRGGNYGYTF
TRBJ2-5 - many TRBV28 TGTGCCAGCAGTTTCGATCTTAGGGGGGAGACCCAGTACTTC CASSFDLRGETQYF
TRBJ2-1 - many TRBV6-2/TRBV6-3 TGTGCCAGCACCCAAGCTGGGACGATCTACAATGAGCAGTTCTTC CASTQAGTIYNEQFF
TRBJ1-1 - few TRBV9 TGTGCCAGCAGCGTAGCCCCAGGGGTGAACACTGAAGCTTTCTTT CASSVAPGVNTEAFF
TRBJ2-1 - many TRBV7-2 TGTGCCAGCAGCTTCCCCGGGGTAGGGGAGCAGTTCTTC CASSFPGVGEQFF
TRBJ2-1 TRBD2 - TRBV9 TGTGCCAGCAGGGGGGCGGGAGGGGAAAATGAGCAGTTCTTC CASRGAGGENEQFF
TRBJ1-2 TRBD1 many TRBV3-1 TGTGCCAGCAGCCAAGGCCCAGGGGGACAGGCTAACTATGGCTACACCTTC CASSQGPGGQANYGYTF
TRBJ2-1 TRBD1 - TRBV18 TGTGCCAGCTCAGCAACAGGGGCCTACGAGCAGTTCTTC CASSATGAYEQFF
TRBJ2-1 TRBD2 - TRBV20-1 TGCAGTGCTAGTGGGGTGAGCGGGAGCCCCCTGGTTCGGAATAATGAGCAGTCCTTC CSASGVSGSPLVRNNEQSF
TRBJ2-7 TRBD1 many TRBV5-1 TGCGCCAGCAGCTTGGGTGGACAGGGGGCGCGGGAGCAGTACTTC CASSLGGQGAREQYF
TRBJ2-3 TRBD2 many TRBV20-1 TGCAGTGCTACCTTAGCGGGAAAAATCGGCACAGATACGCAGTATTTT CSATLAGKIGTDTQYF
TRBJ2-7 - - TRBV10-3 TGTGCCATCAGTGATATACAGCTAGGAGCCTACGAGCAGTACTTC CAISDIQLGAYEQYF
TRBJ2-3 - - TRBV18 TGTGCCAGCTCACCACAGGGACTTGCGCATACGCAGTATTTT CASSPQGLAHTQYF
TRBJ2-7 - few TRBV12-3/TRBV12-4 TGTGCCAGCAGTTTTGGGGGAGCGGGCTACGAGCAGTACTTC CASSFGGAGYEQYF
TRBJ2-1 TRBD2 many TRBV18 TGTGCCAGCTCAACTATAGCGGGAGACCAGTTCTTC CASSTIAGDQFF
TRBJ1-6 - few TRBV4-1 TGCGCCAGCAGCAAAAGGTCGTGGGATAATTCACCCCTCCACTTT CASSKRSWDNSPLHF
TRBJ2-7 - many TRBV28 TGTGCCAGCAGTTTACCCGGGGCGAGGGAATACGAGCAGTACTTC CASSLPGAREYEQYF
TRBJ1-2 - few TRBV30 TGTGCCTGGAGTTCAGGGTCTAACTATGGCTACACCTTC CAWSSGSNYGYTF
TRBJ1-1 - many TRBV12-5 TGTGCTAGTGGTTTCGAAGACAGGAACACTGAAGCTTTCTTT CASGFEDRNTEAFF
TRBJ2-2 - few TRBV12-3/TRBV12-4 TGTGCCAGCAGTTTGTTGGGCGGATTGAACACCGGGGAGCTGTTTTTT CASSLLGGLNTGELFF
TRBJ2-2 - many TRBV28 TGTGCCAGCAGTTCCAGCGGGGACAGACCACCCGGGGAGCTGTTTTTT CASSSSGDRPPGELFF
TRBJ2-1 - - TRBV3-1 TGTGCCAGCAGCCAAGCCCTAGCGCCCTCCTACGAGCAGTTCTTC CASSQALAPSYEQFF
TRBJ2-6 - few TRBV6-9 TGTGCCAGCAGTTCAGGGGCTGGGGCCAACGTCCTGACTTTC CASSSGAGANVLTF
TRBJ1-1 - many TRBV5-1 TGCGCCAGCAGCGGAGCAGACACTGAAGCTTTCTTT CASSGADTEAFF
TRBJ2-7 - - TRBV28 TGTGCCAGCAGCTCGACAGACTACGAGCAGTACTTC CASSSTDYEQYF